A single sample gave rise to the 23 T cell receptor beta chains below, sequenced in a study of blood T cell repertoires in COVID-19. Here immunoSEQ multiplex PCR was the method, and the copy in TCRdb shows in-frame clones only, minus some. The sample lists about 170,000 clones, roughly 86% occurring once. Specimen: peripheral blood. These TCRs come from a woman aged 80 or older in a cohort sampled during active or convalescent COVID-19.

V and J are TRBV6-5 and TRBJ2-1; 13 bases are shared with TRBD2. This CDR3 contains 15 residues. CDR1 MNHEY and CDR2 SVGAGI come from the germline V gene. V lost 5 bases and J lost 6; bases outside the gene matches: 4. The CDR3 nucleotides read TGTGCCAGCAGTCTGAGACTAGCGGGGGGCAATGAGCAGTTCTTC. This codes for CASSLRLAGGNEQFF.

V gene TRBV29-1 combines with J gene TRBJ1-2; D remains unclear. This CDR3 region has 12 residues. Trimming removed 5 bases from V and 4 bases from J, with 11 bases in between. Per germline, CDR1 SQVTM and CDR2 ANQGSEA. CDR3 DNA sequence: TGCAGCGTTCCATCGAGTATCTATGGCTACACCTTC. As protein: CSVPSSIYGYTF.

Only a few counts were recorded for this clone. This chain connects TRBV28 to TRBJ2-1, with 9 bases that match TRBD1. Germline V CDR1 and CDR2: MDHEN, SYDVKM. The CDR3 is 16 amino acids. The trim removed 4 bases at V and 8 bases at J, leaving 12 bases unmatched. CDR3: CASSSPGQGASDEQFF. The CDR3 region has the DNA TGTGCCAGCAGTTCCCCGGGACAGGGCGCTTCGGATGAGCAGTTCTTC.

The V gene is TRBV4-3, the J gene TRBJ1-1, with 7 bases matching TRBD1. CDR1 is LGHNA and CDR2 is YSLEER in the germline V gene. Unmatched junction bases numbered 7, after V lost 3 bases and J lost 0 bases. The CDR3 consists of 16 residues. CDR3 amino acids: CASSQAKGALNTEAFF. In DNA, the CDR3 is TGCGCCAGCAGCCAGGCCAAGGGGGCGTTGAACACTGAAGCTTTCTTT.

The chain has TRBV5-4 and TRBJ2-4; weak D call: TRBD2 (6 bases). Germline V lookup: CDR1 SGHNT, CDR2 YYREEE (reference sequence). This CDR3 has 16 amino acids. V lost 4 bases and J 3 bases, leaving 17 bases between the germline ends. CDR3 sequence reads: CASSLDGGTLKNIQYF. The CDR3 DNA reads as TGTGCCAGCAGCCTGGACGGCGGGACCCTCAAAAACATTCAGTACTTC.

A single count supports this clone. The chain combines TRBV12-3 or TRBV12-4 with TRBJ1-3; no clear D gene. Trimming took off 5 bases at V and 8 bases at J, with 13 bases between the two ends. The CDR3 is made up of 13 amino acids. The CDR3 DNA sequence: TGTGCCAGCAGTGTCGGACTGTGGGACACCATATATTTT. Translation: CASSVGLWDTIYF.

V is TRBV6-1 and J is TRBJ1-2; 7 bases match TRBD1. Losses at the gene ends were 4 bases for V and 0 bases for J; bases not matched to a gene: 11. Germline lookup yields CDR1 MNHNS and CDR2 SASEGT. The CDR3 is 17 residues long. CDR3 residues: CASSADRVGLANYGYTF. The CDR3 DNA is TGTGCCAGCAGTGCCGACAGGGTTGGTTTGGCTAACTATGGCTACACCTTC.

The rearrangement uses TRBV28 and TRBJ1-3; tentatively, D is TRBD1 (5 bases). V was shortened by 3 bases and J by 0 bases, with 9 bases between the two germline ends. CDR1 is MDHEN and CDR2 is SYDVKM in the germline V gene. The CDR3 is 15 amino acids. Written as DNA, the CDR3 is TGTGCCAGCAGTTTCGCAGGGCTCTCTGGAAACACCATATATTTT. It specifies CASSFAGLSGNTIYF.

The chain joins TRBV25-1 to TRBJ2-7; 7 nucleotides align to TRBD2. J lost 4 bases, V lost 4 bases, and 1 base had no gene match. Per the germline V gene, CDR1 is MGHDK and CDR2 is SYGVNS. This CDR3 has 12 residues. The CDR3: CASSAGGYEQYV. The CDR3 nucleotides read TGTGCCAGCAGTGCCGGGGGGTACGAGCAGTACGTC.

J is TRBJ2-5 and V is TRBV30, with TRBD1 matching 7 bases. This CDR3 spans 14 amino acids. Germline V lookup: CDR1 GTSNPN, CDR2 SVGIG (reference sequence). J was trimmed by 4 bases and V by 2 bases; bases with no gene match: 7. CDR3 sequence: CAWSITGVLETQYF. CDR3 coding DNA: TGTGCCTGGAGTATAACAGGGGTTCTAGAGACCCAGTACTTC. The full variable domain, rest sourced from reference TRBV30 and TRBJ2-5, is SQTIHQWPATLVQPVGSPLSLECTVEGTSNPNLYWYRQAAGRGLQLLFYSVGIGQISSEVPQNLSASRPQDRQFILSSKKLLLSDSGFYLCAWSITGVLETQYFGPGTRLLVL.

The genes are TRBV6-1 and TRBJ2-2; D remains unclear. This CDR3 region has 12 residues. Deletions cut 2 bases from V and 6 bases from J, with 4 bases between. Germline V gene data show CDR1 as MNHNS and CDR2 as SASEGT. CDR3 nucleotide sequence: TGTGCCAGCAGTGAAACAGCCGGGGAGCTGTTTTTT. Translation gives CASSETAGELFF.

V gene TRBV27 combines with J gene TRBJ1-5; tentative D call: TRBD1 (6 bases). Germline CDR1 is MNHEY and CDR2 is SMNVEV (reference sequence). The CDR3 has 15 amino acids. V lost 3 bases to trimming and J lost 0 bases, with 9 bases between them. The CDR3 DNA sequence: TGTGCCAGCAGTTTCTCCAGGGGTAGCAATCAGCCCCAGCATTTT. Translated, it gives CASSFSRGSNQPQHF.

The chain combines TRBV10-3 with TRBJ2-3; D is possibly TRBD2 (5 bases). Germline assignment: CDR1 ENHRY and CDR2 SYGVKD. V lost 3 bases and J lost 3, with 7 bases in between. The length of the CDR3 is 13 residues. This CDR3 is CAISEGGTDTQYF. Written as DNA, the CDR3 is TGTGCCATCAGTGAAGGAGGAACAGATACGCAGTATTTT.

V is TRBV30 and J is TRBJ2-1; 12 positions agree with TRBD2. The CDR3 totals 19 residues. The trim removed 2 bases at V and 0 bases at J, leaving 11 bases unmatched. The germline CDR1 and CDR2 sequences are GTSNPN and SVGIG (reference sequence). The CDR3 DNA follows: TGTGCCTGGAGTAGGGTGTGGACTAGCGGGGCGAGCTCCTACAATGAGCAGTTCTTC. This translates into CAWSRVWTSGASSYNEQFF.

This clone was seen once. This chain links TRBV7-2 with TRBJ1-2, with 9 bases matching TRBD1. The germline V gene has CDR1 SGHTA and CDR2 FQGNSA. V lost 6 bases to trimming and J lost 3 bases; unmatched junction nucleotides: 11. The CDR3 consists of 16 residues. CDR3 residues: CASSTFTGGQDYGYTF. Here the CDR3 DNA reads TGTGCCAGCAGTACATTTACAGGGGGCCAGGACTATGGCTACACCTTC.

The rearrangement joins TRBV6-2 or TRBV6-3 to TRBJ2-3; TRBD2 aligns across 12 bases. CDR1 is MNHEY and CDR2 is SVGEGT in the germline V gene. The CDR3 runs 14 residues. With V trimmed by 6 bases and J by 6 bases, 4 bases remained unmatched. Here the CDR3 reads CASSSGTSGDTQYF. The CDR3 DNA is TGTGCCAGCAGCTCCGGGACTAGCGGGGATACGCAGTATTTT.

The chain couples TRBV11-2 to TRBJ1-1; no reliable D call. Germline CDR1 reads SGHAT; CDR2 reads FQNNGV. The germline V and J ends were trimmed by 5 bases and 1 base, with 8 bases remaining between them. This CDR3 comprises 13 residues. The CDR3 loop is CASSQTRNTEAFF. CDR3 DNA: TGTGCCAGCAGCCAAACAAGGAACACTGAAGCTTTCTTT.

The CDR3 spells CASSQVRVAGGISNQPQHF. The CDR3 DNA follows: TGCGCCAGCAGCCAGGTCCGTGTGGCAGGGGGTATTAGCAATCAGCCCCAGCATTTT. The V and J genes are TRBV4-1 and TRBJ1-5, with 7 bases that match TRBD1. Germline lookup yields CDR1 MGHRA and CDR2 YSYEKL. This CDR3 has 19 amino acids. The trim removed 3 bases at V and 0 bases at J, leaving 14 bases unmatched.

The gene calls are TRBV4-1 and TRBJ2-4; TRBD2 aligns across 10 bases. The CDR3 sequence is 17 residues long. V dropped 5 bases and J dropped 0; count of bases not matched to a gene: 7. Germline CDR1 and CDR2: MGHRA and YSYEKL. CDR3 loop: CASSVAGGLLAKNIQYF. CDR3 nucleotides: TGCGCCAGCAGCGTAGCGGGGGGCCTTTTAGCCAAAAACATTCAGTACTTC.

The V call is TRBV3-1 (or the pseudogene TRBV3-2), the J call TRBJ2-5, with D unclear. This CDR3 spans 13 amino acids. Germline CDR1 reads LGHDT; CDR2 reads YNNKEL (reference sequence). The germline V and J ends were trimmed by 4 bases and 1 base, with 7 bases remaining between them. The chain's CDR3 is CASSRVPQETQYF. In DNA, the CDR3 is TGTGCCAGCAGCCGAGTCCCCCAAGAGACCCAGTACTTC.

The chain links TRBV19 to TRBJ2-7; 12 bases fit TRBD1. V lost 4 bases and J lost 4; bases outside the gene matches: 5. CDR1 is LNHDA and CDR2 is SQIVND in the germline V gene (reference sequence). The CDR3 runs to 15 residues. The CDR3, as DNA: TGTGCCAGTAGTAAGCGGGGACAGGGGGCGTACGAGCAGTACTTC. Encoded protein: CASSKRGQGAYEQYF.

This chain connects TRBV7-2 to TRBJ1-2; 7 positions agree with TRBD1. After removal of 3 bases from V and 6 bases from J, the junction contained 10 bases not matched to a gene. The CDR3 contains 15 residues. Looked up from germline, CDR1 is SGHTA and CDR2 is FQGNSA. CDR3 in amino acids: CASSLGDRELDGYTF. DNA for the CDR3: TGTGCCAGCAGCTTGGGAGACAGGGAGCTCGATGGCTACACCTTC.

The chain carries TRBV30 and TRBJ1-5, with D unclear. CDR3 length equals 13 residues. CDR1 is GTSNPN and CDR2 is SVGIG in the germline V gene (reference sequence). The V end lost 0 bases, the J end lost 7 bases, and 10 bases lay between the germline ends. The CDR3, as DNA: TGTGCCTGGAGTGTACGAGGTATCCAGCCCCAGCATTTT. Translated, it gives CAWSVRGIQPQHF.